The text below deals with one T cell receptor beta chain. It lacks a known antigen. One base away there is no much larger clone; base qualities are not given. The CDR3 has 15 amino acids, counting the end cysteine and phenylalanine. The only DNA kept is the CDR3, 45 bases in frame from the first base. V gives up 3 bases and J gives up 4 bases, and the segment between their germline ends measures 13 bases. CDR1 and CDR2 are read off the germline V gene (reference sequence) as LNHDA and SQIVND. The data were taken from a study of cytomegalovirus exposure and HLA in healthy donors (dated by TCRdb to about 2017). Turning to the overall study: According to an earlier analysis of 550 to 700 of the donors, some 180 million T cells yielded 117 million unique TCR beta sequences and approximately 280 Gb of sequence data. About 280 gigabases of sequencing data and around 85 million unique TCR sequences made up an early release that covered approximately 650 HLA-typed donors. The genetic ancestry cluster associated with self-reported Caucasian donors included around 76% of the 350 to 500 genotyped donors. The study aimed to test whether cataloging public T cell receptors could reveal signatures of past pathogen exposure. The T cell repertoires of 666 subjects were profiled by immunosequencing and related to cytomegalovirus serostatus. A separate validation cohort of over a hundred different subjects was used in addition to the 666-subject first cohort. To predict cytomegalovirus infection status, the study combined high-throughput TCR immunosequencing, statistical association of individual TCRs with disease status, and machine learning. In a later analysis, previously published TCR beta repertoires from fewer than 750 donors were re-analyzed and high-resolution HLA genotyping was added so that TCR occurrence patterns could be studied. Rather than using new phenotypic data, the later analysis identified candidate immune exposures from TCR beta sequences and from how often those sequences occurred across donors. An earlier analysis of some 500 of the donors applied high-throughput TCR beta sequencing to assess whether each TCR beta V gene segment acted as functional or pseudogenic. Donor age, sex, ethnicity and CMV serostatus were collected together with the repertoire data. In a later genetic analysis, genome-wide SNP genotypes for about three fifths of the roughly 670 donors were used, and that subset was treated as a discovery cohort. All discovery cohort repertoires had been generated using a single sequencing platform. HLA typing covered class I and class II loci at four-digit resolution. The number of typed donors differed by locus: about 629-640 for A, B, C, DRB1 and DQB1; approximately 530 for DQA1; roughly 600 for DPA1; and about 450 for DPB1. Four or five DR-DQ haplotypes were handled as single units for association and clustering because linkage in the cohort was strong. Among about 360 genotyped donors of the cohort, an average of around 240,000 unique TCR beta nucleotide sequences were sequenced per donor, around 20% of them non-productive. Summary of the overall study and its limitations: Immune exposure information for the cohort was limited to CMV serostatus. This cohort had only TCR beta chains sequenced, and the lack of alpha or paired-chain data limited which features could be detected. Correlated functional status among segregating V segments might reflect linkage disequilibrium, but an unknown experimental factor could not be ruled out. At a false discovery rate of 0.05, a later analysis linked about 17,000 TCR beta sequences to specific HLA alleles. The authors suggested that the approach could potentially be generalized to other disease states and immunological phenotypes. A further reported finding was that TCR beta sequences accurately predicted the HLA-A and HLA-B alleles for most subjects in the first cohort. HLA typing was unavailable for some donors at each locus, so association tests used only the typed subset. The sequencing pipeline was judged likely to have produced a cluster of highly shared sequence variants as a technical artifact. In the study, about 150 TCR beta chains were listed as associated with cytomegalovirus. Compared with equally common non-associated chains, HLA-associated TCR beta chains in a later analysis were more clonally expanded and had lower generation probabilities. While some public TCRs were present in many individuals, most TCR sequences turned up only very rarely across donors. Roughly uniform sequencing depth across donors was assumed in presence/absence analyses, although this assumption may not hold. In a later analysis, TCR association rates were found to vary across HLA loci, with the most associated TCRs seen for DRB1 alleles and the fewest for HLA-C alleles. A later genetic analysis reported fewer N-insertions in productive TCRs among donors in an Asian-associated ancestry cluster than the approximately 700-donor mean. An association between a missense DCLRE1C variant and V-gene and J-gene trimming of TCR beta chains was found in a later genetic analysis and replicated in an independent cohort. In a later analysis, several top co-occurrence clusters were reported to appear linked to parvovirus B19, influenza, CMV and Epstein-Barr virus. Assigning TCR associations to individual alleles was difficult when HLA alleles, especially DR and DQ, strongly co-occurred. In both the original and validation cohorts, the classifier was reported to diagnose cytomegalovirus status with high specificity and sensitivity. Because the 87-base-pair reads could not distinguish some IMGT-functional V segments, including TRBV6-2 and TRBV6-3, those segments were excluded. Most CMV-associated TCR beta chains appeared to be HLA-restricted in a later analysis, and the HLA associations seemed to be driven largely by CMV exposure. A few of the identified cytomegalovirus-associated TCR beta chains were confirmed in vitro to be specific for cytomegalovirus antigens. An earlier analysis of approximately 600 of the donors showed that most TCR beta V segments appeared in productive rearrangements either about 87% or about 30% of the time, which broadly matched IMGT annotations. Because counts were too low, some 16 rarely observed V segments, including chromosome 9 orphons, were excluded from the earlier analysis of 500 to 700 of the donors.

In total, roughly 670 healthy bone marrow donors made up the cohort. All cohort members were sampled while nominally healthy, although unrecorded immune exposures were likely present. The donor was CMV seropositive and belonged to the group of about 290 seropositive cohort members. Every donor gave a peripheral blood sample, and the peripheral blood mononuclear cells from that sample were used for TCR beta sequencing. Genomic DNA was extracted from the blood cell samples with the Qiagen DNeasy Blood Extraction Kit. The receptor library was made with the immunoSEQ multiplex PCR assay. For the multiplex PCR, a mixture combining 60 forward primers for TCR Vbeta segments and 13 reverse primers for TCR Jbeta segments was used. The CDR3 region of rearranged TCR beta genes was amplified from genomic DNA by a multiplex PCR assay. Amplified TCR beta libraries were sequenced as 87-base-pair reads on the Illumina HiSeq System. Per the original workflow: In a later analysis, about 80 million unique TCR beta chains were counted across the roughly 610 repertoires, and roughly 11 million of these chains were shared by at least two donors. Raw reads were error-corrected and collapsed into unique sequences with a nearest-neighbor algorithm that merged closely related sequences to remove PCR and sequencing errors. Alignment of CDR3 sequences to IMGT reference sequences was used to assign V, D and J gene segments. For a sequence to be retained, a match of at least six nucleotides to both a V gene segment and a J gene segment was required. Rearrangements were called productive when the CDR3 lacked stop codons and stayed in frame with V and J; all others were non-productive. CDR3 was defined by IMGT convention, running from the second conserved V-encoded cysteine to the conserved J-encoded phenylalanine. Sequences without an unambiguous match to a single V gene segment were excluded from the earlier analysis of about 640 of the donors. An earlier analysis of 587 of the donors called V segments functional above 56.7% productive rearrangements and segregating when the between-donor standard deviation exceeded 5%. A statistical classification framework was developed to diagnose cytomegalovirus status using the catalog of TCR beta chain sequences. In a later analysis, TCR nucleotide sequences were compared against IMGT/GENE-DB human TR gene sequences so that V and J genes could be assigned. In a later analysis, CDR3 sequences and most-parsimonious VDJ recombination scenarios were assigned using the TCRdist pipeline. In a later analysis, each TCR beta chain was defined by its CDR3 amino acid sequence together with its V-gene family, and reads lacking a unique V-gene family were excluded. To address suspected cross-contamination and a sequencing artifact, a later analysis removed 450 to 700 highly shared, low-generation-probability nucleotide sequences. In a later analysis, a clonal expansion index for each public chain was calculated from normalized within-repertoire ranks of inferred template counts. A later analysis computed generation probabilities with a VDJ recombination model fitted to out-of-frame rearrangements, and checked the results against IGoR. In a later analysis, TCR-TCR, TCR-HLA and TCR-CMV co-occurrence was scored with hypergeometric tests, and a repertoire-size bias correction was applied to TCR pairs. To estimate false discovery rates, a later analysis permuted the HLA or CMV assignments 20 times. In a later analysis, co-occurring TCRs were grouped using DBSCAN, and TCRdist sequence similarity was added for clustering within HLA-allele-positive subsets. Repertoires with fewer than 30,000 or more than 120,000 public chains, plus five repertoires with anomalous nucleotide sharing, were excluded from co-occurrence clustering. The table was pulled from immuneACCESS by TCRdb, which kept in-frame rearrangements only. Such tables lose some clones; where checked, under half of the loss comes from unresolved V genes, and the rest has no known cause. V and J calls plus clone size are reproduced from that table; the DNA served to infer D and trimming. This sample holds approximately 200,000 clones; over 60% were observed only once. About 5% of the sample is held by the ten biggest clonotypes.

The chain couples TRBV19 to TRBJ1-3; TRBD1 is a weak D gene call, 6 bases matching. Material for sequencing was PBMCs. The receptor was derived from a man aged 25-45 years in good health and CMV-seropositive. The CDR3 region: CASSMVQGPGNTIYF. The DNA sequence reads TGTGCCAGTAGTATGGTACAGGGCCCCGGAAACACCATATATTTT.